Listed below are T cell receptor beta chains from one sample, sequenced in a study of T cell repertoires in cytomegalovirus infection. Using its own MiXCR run on the reads, TCRdb lists one record per CDR3 protein. The repertoire consists of fewer than 700,000 distinct CDR3 sequences, with roughly 26% occurring once and the leading ten covering 6.5% to 10%. Sequencing input: CD8+ T cells from PBMCs. The receptor source for this set is a human donor in good health (CMV status not recorded). Some clones in this sample may be carry-over from other donors' samples. The CDR3 runs from the conserved cysteine through the conserved F or W. Each record gives: D gene, J gene, V gene, clone size, CDR3 DNA, CDR3 protein. A D gene is named only where the DNA matches it firmly. Part of the rows lack a size; the others show once, few, many or a class for expanded clones.

D: NA; J: TRBJ2-1; V: TRBV19; size: few; DNA: TGTGCCAGTAGTTTTCAGCGGTACAATGAGCAGTTCTTC; CDR3: CASSFQRYNEQFF
D: TRBD1; J: TRBJ2-7; V: TRBV29-1; size: NA; DNA: TGCAGCGTTGGGGACAGAAGCTCCTACGAGCAGTACTTC; CDR3: CSVGDRSSYEQYF
D: NA; J: TRBJ2-3; V: TRBV5-1; size: few; DNA: TGCGCCAGCAGCATAGGCAGTACGAGCACAGATACGCAGTATTTT; CDR3: CASSIGSTSTDTQYF
D: NA; J: TRBJ2-6; V: TRBV25-1; size: once; DNA: TGTGCCAGCAGTGGGGCAGGTGCTATCTCTGGGGCCAACGTCCTGACTTTC; CDR3: CASSGAGAISGANVLTF
D: TRBD1; J: TRBJ2-7; V: TRBV20-1; size: NA; DNA: TGCAGTGCCACCGGGACAGAGCATAGTGAGCAGTACTTC; CDR3: CSATGTEHSEQYF
D: NA; J: TRBJ2-3; V: TRBV7-9; size: NA; DNA: TGTGCCAGCAGCTCGACAGGACCTAGCACAGATACGCAGTATTTT; CDR3: CASSSTGPSTDTQYF
D: NA; J: TRBJ1-1; V: TRBV4-1; size: NA; DNA: TGCGCCAGCAGCCAACTCCTCAACAAGGGGAACACTGAAGCTTTCTTT; CDR3: CASSQLLNKGNTEAFF
D: NA; J: TRBJ1-2; V: TRBV12-3/TRBV12-4; size: many; DNA: TGTGCCAGCAGTTTTGGTCGCCCGGGCTATGGCTCCACCTTC; CDR3: CASSFGRPGYGSTF
D: NA; J: TRBJ1-2; V: TRBV7-8; size: few; DNA: TGTGCCAGCAGCTCGACAGAAAATGGCTACACCTTC; CDR3: CASSSTENGYTF
D: NA; J: TRBJ2-1; V: TRBV27; size: many; DNA: TGTGCCAGCAGTTTAGCTATGGGGGAGCAGTTCTTC; CDR3: CASSLAMGEQFF
D: NA; J: TRBJ1-4; V: TRBV7-6; size: many; DNA: TGTGCCAGCAGCTTAGCGCCTGGGGATGAAAAACTGTTTTTT; CDR3: CASSLAPGDEKLFF
D: NA; J: TRBJ2-7; V: TRBV2; size: many; DNA: TGTGCCAGCAGTTCGTCGGACTTGGGCCGCTACGAGCAGTACTTC; CDR3: CASSSSDLGRYEQYF
D: NA; J: TRBJ2-1; V: TRBV7-9; size: many; DNA: TGTGCCAGCAGCTTAATCCTCGATGAGCAGTTCTTC; CDR3: CASSLILDEQFF
D: NA; J: TRBJ2-3; V: TRBV7-2; size: many; DNA: TGTGCCAGCAGGTTCGGGGTTAGCACAGATACGCAGTATTTT; CDR3: CASRFGVSTDTQYF
D: NA; J: TRBJ2-2; V: TRBV4-1; size: many; DNA: TGCGCCAGCAGCCAAGATATCGGAGCCCGAGGGGAGCTGTTTTTT; CDR3: CASSQDIGARGELFF
D: NA; J: TRBJ2-3; V: TRBV12-3/TRBV12-4; size: many; DNA: TGTGCCAGCAGCTTGCAGGGGACCCTGACAGATACGCAGTATTTT; CDR3: CASSLQGTLTDTQYF
D: NA; J: TRBJ1-2; V: TRBV29-1; size: NA; DNA: TGCAGCGTTGAAGAGGGGGCGGCTGGCTACACCTTC; CDR3: CSVEEGAAGYTF
D: TRBD1; J: TRBJ2-3; V: TRBV10-3; size: many; DNA: TGTGCCATCAGCCGACAAAGGACAGGGTCTGACACAGATACGCAGTATTTT; CDR3: CAISRQRTGSDTDTQYF
D: TRBD2; J: TRBJ2-1; V: TRBV7-2; size: many; DNA: TGTGCCAGCAGCTTTGGACTAGTAAGGTCCAATGAGCAGTTCTTC; CDR3: CASSFGLVRSNEQFF
D: TRBD1; J: TRBJ1-2; V: TRBV6-5; size: NA; DNA: TGTGCCAGCAGTTCCGGGACAGCCTACACCTTC; CDR3: CASSSGTAYTF
D: NA; J: TRBJ1-1; V: TRBV6-2/TRBV6-3; size: few; DNA: TGTGCCAGCAGTTTAGGGGTGGGCGCTTTCTTT; CDR3: CASSLGVGAFF
D: TRBD2; J: TRBJ2-6; V: TRBV29-1; size: NA; DNA: TGCAGCGTTGTCGGGGGGGTCGGTTCTGGGACCAACGTCCTGACTTTC; CDR3: CSVVGGVGSGTNVLTF
D: NA; J: TRBJ2-1; V: TRBV12-3/TRBV12-4; size: NA; DNA: TGTGCCAGCATAGTAGCGTCGCAATCGGTCTACAATGAGCAGTTCTTC; CDR3: CASIVASQSVYNEQFF
D: NA; J: TRBJ2-5; V: TRBV7-6; size: many; DNA: TGTGCCAGCAGCAACCGGGGCGCGGAGACCCAGTACTTC; CDR3: CASSNRGAETQYF
D: TRBD2; J: TRBJ2-1; V: TRBV7-6; size: many; DNA: TGTGCCAGCAGCTCACTCCCAAGACTAGCGGGGGAATACAATGAGCAGTTCTTC; CDR3: CASSSLPRLAGEYNEQFF
D: TRBD1; J: TRBJ2-2; V: TRBV29-1; size: few; DNA: TGCAGCGTTGTCGGGACAGACACCGGGGAGCTGTTTTTT; CDR3: CSVVGTDTGELFF
D: NA; J: TRBJ2-7; V: TRBV27; size: few; DNA: TGTGCCAGCAGTTTTACAGGGTCCTTGTCCCTCCACGAGCAGTACTTC; CDR3: CASSFTGSLSLHEQYF
D: NA; J: TRBJ2-1; V: TRBV6-1; size: many; DNA: TGTGCCAGTGAGGACAGCGGAGCCTACAATGAGCAGTTCTTC; CDR3: CASEDSGAYNEQFF
D: NA; J: TRBJ1-1; V: TRBV7-6; size: few; DNA: TGTGCCAGCAGCTTAATGGACAGGAACACTGAAGCTTTCTTT; CDR3: CASSLMDRNTEAFF
D: NA; J: TRBJ1-1; V: TRBV2; size: NA; DNA: TGTGTCACCCCGGGAGGGCTGAACACTGAAGCTTTCTTT; CDR3: CVTPGGLNTEAFF
D: NA; J: TRBJ2-1; V: TRBV27; size: many; DNA: TGTGCCAGCAGTTTAGAGGGGGAGAGCAATGAGCAGTTCTTC; CDR3: CASSLEGESNEQFF
D: NA; J: TRBJ2-2; V: TRBV6-2/TRBV6-3; size: NA; DNA: TGTGCCAGCAGTGCCGCAGGGGAGTGGACCGGGGAGCTGTTTTTT; CDR3: CASSAAGEWTGELFF
D: NA; J: TRBJ2-7; V: TRBV5-5; size: NA; DNA: TGTGCCAGCAGCTGGCGGCCGGGGGGCACCTACGAGCAGTACTTC; CDR3: CASSWRPGGTYEQYF
D: NA; J: TRBJ2-2; V: TRBV7-9; size: NA; DNA: TGTGCCAGCAGCTCCCCCCCTAACGGGGTTCGGACCGGGGAGCTGTTTTTT; CDR3: CASSSPPNGVRTGELFF
D: TRBD1; J: TRBJ2-1; V: TRBV7-8; size: many; DNA: TGTGCCAGCAGCACCCCAGAGGGACAGAACTCCTACAATGAGCAGTTCTTC; CDR3: CASSTPEGQNSYNEQFF
D: NA; J: TRBJ2-4; V: TRBV7-8; size: many; DNA: TGTGCCAGCTGTGATGTAGCCAACATTCAGTACTTC; CDR3: CASCDVANIQYF
D: TRBD2; J: TRBJ2-5; V: TRBV5-4; size: few; DNA: TGTGCCAGCACTAGCGGTGCTGGGCCCCAGTACTTC; CDR3: CASTSGAGPQYF
D: TRBD2; J: TRBJ2-3; V: TRBV19; size: NA; DNA: TGTGCCAGTAGTATTAGCGGGGATACGCAGTATTTT; CDR3: CASSISGDTQYF
D: NA; J: TRBJ2-3; V: TRBV20-1; size: NA; DNA: TGCAGTGTCCCTAAAGCGGAGGGGGGATATACGCAGTATTTT; CDR3: CSVPKAEGGYTQYF
D: NA; J: TRBJ1-5; V: TRBV7-2; size: many; DNA: TGTGCCAGCAGCCACGAGTTAAGCAATCAGCCCCAGCATTTT; CDR3: CASSHELSNQPQHF
D: NA; J: TRBJ1-2; V: TRBV29-1; size: few; DNA: TGCAGCGTTCGGTCCGGAAGCGGCTACACCTTC; CDR3: CSVRSGSGYTF
D: TRBD2; J: TRBJ2-4; V: TRBV15; size: NA; DNA: TGTGCCACCAGCAGGGGACTAGCGGACACCTTTTCTGACATTCAGTACTTC; CDR3: CATSRGLADTFSDIQYF
D: TRBD1; J: TRBJ1-6; V: TRBV12-3/TRBV12-4; size: once; DNA: TGTGCCAGCAATACGTCCTACAGGGGTCGATACGCTGCCTATAATTCACCCCTCCACTTT; CDR3: CASNTSYRGRYAAYNSPLHF
D: NA; J: TRBJ1-1; V: TRBV29-1; size: once; DNA: TGCAGCGTTGAAGGAACAGAAATGAACACTGAAGCTTTCTTT; CDR3: CSVEGTEMNTEAFF
D: NA; J: TRBJ2-2; V: TRBV7-9; size: many; DNA: TGTGCCAGCAGCCCCGTAGGGAGCACCGGGGAGCTGTTTTTT; CDR3: CASSPVGSTGELFF
D: NA; J: TRBJ2-3; V: TRBV3-1; size: NA; DNA: TGTGCCAGCAGCCAAGAAGCCAGGGGACGCACAGATACGCAGTATTTT; CDR3: CASSQEARGRTDTQYF
D: NA; J: TRBJ1-2; V: TRBV9; size: NA; DNA: TGTGCCAGCAGCGGTCTCAGAGTGGGTACGAGTGCGCCCTATGGCTACACCTTC; CDR3: CASSGLRVGTSAPYGYTF
D: TRBD2; J: TRBJ2-7; V: TRBV4-2; size: NA; DNA: TGTGCCAGCAGCCCCGAGCGGGGCACGTCCTACGAGCAGTACTTC; CDR3: CASSPERGTSYEQYF
D: NA; J: TRBJ2-1; V: TRBV20-1; size: few; DNA: TGCAGTGCTAGAGATCGTCACGGGTTGTGGAATGAGCAGTTCTTC; CDR3: CSARDRHGLWNEQFF